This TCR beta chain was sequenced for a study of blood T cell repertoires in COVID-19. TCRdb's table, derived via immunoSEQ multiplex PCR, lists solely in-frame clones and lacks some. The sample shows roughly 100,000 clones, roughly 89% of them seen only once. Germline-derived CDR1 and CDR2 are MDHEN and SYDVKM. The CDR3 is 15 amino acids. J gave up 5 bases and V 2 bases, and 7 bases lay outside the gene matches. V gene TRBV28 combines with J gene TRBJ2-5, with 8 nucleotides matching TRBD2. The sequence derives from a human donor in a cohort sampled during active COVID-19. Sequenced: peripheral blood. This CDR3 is CASSLAGGRGETQYF. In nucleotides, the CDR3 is TGTGCCAGCAGTTTAGCGGGGGGACGCGGGGAGACCCAGTACTTC.